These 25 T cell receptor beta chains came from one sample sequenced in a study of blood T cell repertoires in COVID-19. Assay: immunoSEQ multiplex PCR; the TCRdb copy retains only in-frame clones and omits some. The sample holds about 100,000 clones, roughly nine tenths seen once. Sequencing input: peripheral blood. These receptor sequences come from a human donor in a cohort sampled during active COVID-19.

CDR3 DNA sequence: TGTGCCAGCAGTGACGGGACTAGCGGCAATAGAGCGCAGTATTTT. It translates to CASSDGTSGNRAQYF. The chain links TRBV28 to TRBJ2-3; 11 bases align to TRBD2. Germline V lookup: CDR1 MDHEN, CDR2 SYDVKM. V shed 5 bases, J shed 10 bases, and the junction held 11 bases outside the gene matches. The CDR3 sequence is 15 residues long.

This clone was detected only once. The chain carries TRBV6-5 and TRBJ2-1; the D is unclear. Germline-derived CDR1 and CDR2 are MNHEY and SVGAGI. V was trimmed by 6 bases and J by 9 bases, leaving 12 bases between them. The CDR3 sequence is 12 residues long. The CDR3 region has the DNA TGTGCCAGCAGAAGTAGCCCGAGTGAGCAGTTCTTC. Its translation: CASRSSPSEQFF.

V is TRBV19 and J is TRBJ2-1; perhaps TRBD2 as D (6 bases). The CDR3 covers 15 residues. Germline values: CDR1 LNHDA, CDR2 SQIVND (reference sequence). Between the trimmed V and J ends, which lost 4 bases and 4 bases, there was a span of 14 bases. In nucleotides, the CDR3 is TGTGCCAGTAGTACCCACCACGGAGGGTACAATGAGCAGTTCTTC. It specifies CASSTHHGGYNEQFF.

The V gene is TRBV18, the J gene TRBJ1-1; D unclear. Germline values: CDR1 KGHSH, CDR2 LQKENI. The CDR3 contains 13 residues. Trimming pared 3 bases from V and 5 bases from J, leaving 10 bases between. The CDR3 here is CASSPGGRTEAFF. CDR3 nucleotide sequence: TGTGCCAGCTCACCGGGAGGGAGGACTGAAGCTTTCTTT.

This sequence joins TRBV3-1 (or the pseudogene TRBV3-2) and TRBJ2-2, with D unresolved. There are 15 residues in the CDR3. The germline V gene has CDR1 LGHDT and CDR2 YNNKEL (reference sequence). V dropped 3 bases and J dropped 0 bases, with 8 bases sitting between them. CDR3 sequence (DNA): TGTGCCAGCAGCCAGCGGTCCTCGAACACCGGGGAGCTGTTTTTT. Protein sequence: CASSQRSSNTGELFF.

The CDR3 region is CASSPEVGLSTEAFF. The CDR3 DNA sequence: TGCGCCAGCAGCCCTGAGGTGGGGCTTAGCACTGAAGCTTTCTTT. The gene calls are TRBV4-1 and TRBJ1-1; TRBD1 is a possible D gene (5 bases). This CDR3 is built from 15 residues. Germline assignment: CDR1 MGHRA and CDR2 YSYEKL. V lost 4 bases, J lost 4 bases, and 16 bases lay in between.

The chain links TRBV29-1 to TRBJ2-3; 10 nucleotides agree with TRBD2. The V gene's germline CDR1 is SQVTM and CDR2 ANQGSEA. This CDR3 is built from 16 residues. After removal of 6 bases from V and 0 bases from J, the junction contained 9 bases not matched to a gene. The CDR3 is CSVDTGLAASTDTQYF. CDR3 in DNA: TGCAGCGTCGATACCGGACTAGCGGCTAGCACAGATACGCAGTATTTT.

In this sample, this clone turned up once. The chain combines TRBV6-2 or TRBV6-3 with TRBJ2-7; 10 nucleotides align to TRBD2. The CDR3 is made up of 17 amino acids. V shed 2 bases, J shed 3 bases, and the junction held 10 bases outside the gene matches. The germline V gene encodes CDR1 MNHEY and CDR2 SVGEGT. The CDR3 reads CASSYLLAGSTNYEQYF. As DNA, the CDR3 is TGTGCCAGCAGTTACCTACTAGCGGGGAGTACCAACTACGAGCAGTACTTC.

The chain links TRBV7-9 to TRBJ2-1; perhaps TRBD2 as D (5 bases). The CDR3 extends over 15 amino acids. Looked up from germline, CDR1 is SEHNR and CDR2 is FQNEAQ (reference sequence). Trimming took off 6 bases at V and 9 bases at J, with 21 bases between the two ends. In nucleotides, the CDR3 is TGTGCCAGCAGTTCCTTCGCGGGCCCCCCCAGTGAGCAGTTCTTC. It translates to CASSSFAGPPSEQFF.

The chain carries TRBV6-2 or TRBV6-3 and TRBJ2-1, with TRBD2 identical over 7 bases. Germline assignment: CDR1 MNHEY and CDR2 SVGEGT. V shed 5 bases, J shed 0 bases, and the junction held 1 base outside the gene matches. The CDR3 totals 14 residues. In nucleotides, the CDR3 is TGTGCCAGCAGTCCGGGGGGCTCCTACAATGAGCAGTTCTTC. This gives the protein CASSPGGSYNEQFF.

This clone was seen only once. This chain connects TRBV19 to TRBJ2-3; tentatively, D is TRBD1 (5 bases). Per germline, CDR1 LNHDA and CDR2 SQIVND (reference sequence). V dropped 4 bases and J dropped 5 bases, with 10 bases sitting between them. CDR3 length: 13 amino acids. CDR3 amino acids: CASSNRQKDTQYF. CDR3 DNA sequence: TGTGCCAGTAGTAACCGACAGAAAGATACGCAGTATTTT.

This CDR3 is CATSEATEDEQFF. CDR3 nucleotide sequence: TGTGCCACCAGTGAGGCCACGGAGGATGAGCAGTTCTTC. This chain joins TRBV24-1 and TRBJ2-1, with D perhaps matching TRBD2 (5 bases). From germline, CDR1 is KGHDR and CDR2 SFDVKD. The CDR3 covers 13 residues. Trimming stripped 4 bases from V and 8 bases from J, with 11 bases between.

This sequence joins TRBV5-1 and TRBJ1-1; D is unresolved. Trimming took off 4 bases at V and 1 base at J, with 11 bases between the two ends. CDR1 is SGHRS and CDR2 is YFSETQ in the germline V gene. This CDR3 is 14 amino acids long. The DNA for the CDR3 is TGCGCCAGCAGCCCCCTAGGTGAGAACACTGAAGCTTTCTTT. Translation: CASSPLGENTEAFF.

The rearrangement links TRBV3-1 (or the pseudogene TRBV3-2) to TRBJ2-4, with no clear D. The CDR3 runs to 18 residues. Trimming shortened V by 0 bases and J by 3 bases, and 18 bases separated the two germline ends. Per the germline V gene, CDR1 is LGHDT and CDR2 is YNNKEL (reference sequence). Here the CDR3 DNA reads TGTGCCAGCAGCCAAGATCCTGTGACTGTCTCGGGCAAAAACATTCAGTACTTC. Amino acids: CASSQDPVTVSGKNIQYF.

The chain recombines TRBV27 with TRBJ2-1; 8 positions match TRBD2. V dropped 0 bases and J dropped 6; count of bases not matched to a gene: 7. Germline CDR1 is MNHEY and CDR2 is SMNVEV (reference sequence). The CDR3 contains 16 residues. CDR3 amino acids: CASSLSGLAGPNEQFF. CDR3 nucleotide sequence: TGTGCCAGCAGTTTATCGGGGCTAGCGGGCCCCAATGAGCAGTTCTTC.

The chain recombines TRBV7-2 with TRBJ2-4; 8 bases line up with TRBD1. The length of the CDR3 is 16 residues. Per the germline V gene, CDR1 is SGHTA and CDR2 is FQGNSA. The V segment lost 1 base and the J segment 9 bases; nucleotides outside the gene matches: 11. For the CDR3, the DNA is TGTGCCAGCAGCTTAGGCGCCGCTACAGGGGGTGGCATTCAGTACTTC. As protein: CASSLGAATGGGIQYF.

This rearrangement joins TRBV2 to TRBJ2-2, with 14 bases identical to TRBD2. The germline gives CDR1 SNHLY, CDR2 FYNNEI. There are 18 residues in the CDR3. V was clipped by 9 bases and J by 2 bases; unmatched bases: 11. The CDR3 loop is CARPGLAGGSSNTGELFF. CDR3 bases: TGTGCCAGACCTGGACTAGCGGGGGGCTCAAGTAACACCGGGGAGCTGTTTTTT.

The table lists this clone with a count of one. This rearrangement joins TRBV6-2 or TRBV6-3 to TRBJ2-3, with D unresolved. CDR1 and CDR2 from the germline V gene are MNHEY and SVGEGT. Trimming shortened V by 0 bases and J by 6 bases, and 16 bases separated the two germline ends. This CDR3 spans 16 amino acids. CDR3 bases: TGTGCCAGCAGTTACTCGGCGGAGCGCCCATCGGATACGCAGTATTTT. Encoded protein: CASSYSAERPSDTQYF.

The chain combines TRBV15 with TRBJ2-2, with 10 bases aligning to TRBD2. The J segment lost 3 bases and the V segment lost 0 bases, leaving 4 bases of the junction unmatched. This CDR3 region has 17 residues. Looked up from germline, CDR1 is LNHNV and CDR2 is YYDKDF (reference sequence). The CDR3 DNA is TGTGCCACCAGCAGAGACGAACTAGCGGGGTACACCGGGGAGCTGTTTTTT. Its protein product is CATSRDELAGYTGELFF.

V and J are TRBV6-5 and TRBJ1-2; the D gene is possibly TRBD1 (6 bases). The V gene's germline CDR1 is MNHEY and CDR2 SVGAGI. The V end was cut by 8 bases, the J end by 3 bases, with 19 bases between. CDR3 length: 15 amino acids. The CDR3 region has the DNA TGTGCCAGCGCACCCTACAAACAGGGCTACTATGGCTACACCTTC. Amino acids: CASAPYKQGYYGYTF.

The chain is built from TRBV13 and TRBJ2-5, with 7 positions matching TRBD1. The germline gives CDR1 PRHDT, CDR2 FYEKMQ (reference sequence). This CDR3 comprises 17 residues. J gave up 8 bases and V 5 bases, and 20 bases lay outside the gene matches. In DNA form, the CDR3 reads TGTGCCAGCAGCCCCAACACCCTTCGACAGGGCAAGGAAACCCAGTACTTC. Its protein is CASSPNTLRQGKETQYF.

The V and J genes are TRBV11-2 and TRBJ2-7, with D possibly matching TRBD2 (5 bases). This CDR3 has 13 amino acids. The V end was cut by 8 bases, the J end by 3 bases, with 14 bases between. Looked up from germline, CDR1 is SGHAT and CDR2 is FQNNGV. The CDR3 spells CASSPGSHYEQYF. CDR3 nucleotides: TGTGCCAGCTCCCCGGGATCCCACTACGAGCAGTACTTC.

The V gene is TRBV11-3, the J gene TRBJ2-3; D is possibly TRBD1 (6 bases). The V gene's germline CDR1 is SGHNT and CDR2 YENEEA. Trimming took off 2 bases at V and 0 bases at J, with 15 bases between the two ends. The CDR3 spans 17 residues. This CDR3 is CASSLNRKGGSTDTQYF. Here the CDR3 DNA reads TGTGCCAGCAGCTTAAACCGAAAAGGGGGTAGCACAGATACGCAGTATTTT.

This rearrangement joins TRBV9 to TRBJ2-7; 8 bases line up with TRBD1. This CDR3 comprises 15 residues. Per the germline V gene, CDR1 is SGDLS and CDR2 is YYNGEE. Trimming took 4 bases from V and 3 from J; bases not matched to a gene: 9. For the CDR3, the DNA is TGTGCCAGCAGCCCTAGGACAGGGAATGACTACGAGCAGTACTTC. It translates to CASSPRTGNDYEQYF. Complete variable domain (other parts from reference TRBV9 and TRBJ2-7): DSGVTQTPKHLITATGQRVTLRCSPRSGDLSVYWYQQSLDQGLQFLIQYYNGEERAKGNILERFSAQQFPDLHSELNLSSLELGDSALYFCASSPRTGNDYEQYFGPGTRLTVT.

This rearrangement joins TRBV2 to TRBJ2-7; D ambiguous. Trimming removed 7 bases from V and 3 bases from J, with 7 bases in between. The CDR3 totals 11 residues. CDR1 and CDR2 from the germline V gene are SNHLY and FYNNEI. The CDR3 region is CASNPGYEQYF. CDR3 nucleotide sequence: TGTGCCAGCAACCCGGGCTACGAGCAGTACTTC.